This passage covers 12 T cell receptor beta chains from one sample sequenced in a study of early T cells in non-severe SARS-CoV-2 infection. TCRdb re-called the 5' RACE reads through MiXCR, storing one row per CDR3 protein. The table lists approximately 79,000 distinct CDR3 sequences, around 14% of them singletons. The sample was whole blood. These receptors all come from an adult who was a healthcare worker with PCR-confirmed SARS-CoV-2 infection or an uninfected control (not recorded which).

The chain carries TRBV5-4 and TRBJ2-7, with D tentatively TRBD1 (6 bases). V was clipped by 5 bases and J by 3 bases, with 15 bases between them. The CDR3 runs 14 residues. Per the germline V gene, CDR1 is SGHNT and CDR2 is YYREEE (reference sequence). CDR3 coding DNA: TGTGCCAGCAGTCCACTTGCAGGGGACTACGAGCAGTACTTC. The encoded protein is CASSPLAGDYEQYF.

This clonotype was counted a few times. The chain combines TRBV7-9 with TRBJ1-1; D is unclear. This CDR3 region has 14 residues. With 2 bases removed from V and 1 base from J, the gap between germline ends came to 8 bases. CDR1 and CDR2 (germline): SEHNR, FQNEAQ (reference sequence). CDR3 region: CASSLMNGNTEAFF. The CDR3 nucleotides read TGTGCCAGCAGCTTAATGAACGGGAACACTGAAGCTTTCTTT.

This clonotype was observed a handful of times. The chain carries TRBV2 and TRBJ2-3; D ambiguous. Germline loops: CDR1 SNHLY, CDR2 FYNNEI. This CDR3 comprises 11 residues. Trimming shortened V by 8 bases and J by 2 bases, and 5 bases separated the two germline ends. The CDR3 nucleotides are TGTGCCAGCGGCAACACAGATACGCAGTATTTT. Translating gives CASGNTDTQYF.

In this sample, this clonotype turned up a few times. J is TRBJ2-1 and V is TRBV11-2, with 7 bases fitting TRBD2. In germline, CDR1 is SGHAT, CDR2 FQNNGV. The CDR3 has 15 amino acids. V shed 5 bases and J 3 bases; nucleotides not matched to a gene: 7. The CDR3 sequence is CASSPRGGSYNEQFF. DNA for the CDR3: TGTGCCAGCAGCCCGCGAGGCGGGAGCTACAATGAGCAGTTCTTC.

The chain combines TRBV5-1 with TRBJ2-5; D is perhaps TRBD2 (6 bases). CDR3 length: 11 residues. Germline lookup yields CDR1 SGHRS and CDR2 YFSETQ. Trimming removed 6 bases at V and 5 bases at J, with 8 bases between. For the CDR3, the DNA is TGCGCCAGCAAACGGGAGGAGACCCAGTACTTC. This sequence encodes CASKREETQYF.

This clonotype was counted at least ten times. V usage is TRBV11-2 and J usage is TRBJ1-2; D unresolved. The CDR3 consists of 13 residues. The germline CDR1 and CDR2 sequences are SGHAT and FQNNGV. V gave up 3 bases and J gave up 4 bases, with 9 bases separating them. The CDR3 nucleotides read TGTGCCAGCAGCTTTACTAGGGTCTATGGCTACACCTTC. Translated: CASSFTRVYGYTF.

This clonotype was observed many times. This chain joins TRBV5-1 and TRBJ2-3, with a tentative D call TRBD2 (6 bases). The V gene lost 2 bases and the J gene lost 4 bases, with 8 bases spanning the gap. Germline V lookup: CDR1 SGHRS, CDR2 YFSETQ. The CDR3 is 13 residues long. In nucleotides, the CDR3 is TGCGCCAGCAGCTTCCTAGCGTCAGATACGCAGTATTTT. It yields the protein CASSFLASDTQYF.

This clonotype was seen at least ten times. The chain recombines TRBV7-3 with TRBJ2-2; 13 positions match TRBD2. The V and J ends lost 4 bases and 5 bases, in that order; junction bases with no gene match: 4. This CDR3 has 16 amino acids. CDR1 SGHTA and CDR2 FQGTGA come from the germline V gene. This CDR3 is CASSSGTSGKTGELFF. The CDR3 nucleotides are TGTGCCAGCAGCTCGGGGACTAGCGGGAAAACCGGGGAGCTGTTTTTT.

Turning to this clonotype: A read error may explain this, as a much larger clone is one base away. The chain carries TRBV18 and TRBJ2-7, with 10 positions matching TRBD2. Germline V gene sequence: CDR1 KGHSH, CDR2 LQKENI. CDR3 length: 16 amino acids. The CDR3 nucleotides are TGTGCCAGCCCACCCGTCACTAGCGGGGTTTCCTACGAGCAGTACTTC. The encoded protein is CASPPVTSGVSYEQYF.

The chain couples TRBV5-1 to TRBJ1-2; D remains unclear. Germline assignment: CDR1 SGHRS and CDR2 YFSETQ. The CDR3 runs 14 residues. V shed 1 base and J shed 2 bases, with 9 bases lying between them. CDR3 DNA sequence: TGCGCCAGCAGCTTGAGTGCCCTCAACTATGGCTACACCTTC. Its protein product is CASSLSALNYGYTF.

In its sample, this clonotype was seen many times. V usage is TRBV4-1 and J usage is TRBJ2-2; 8 nucleotides agree with TRBD2. Trimming cost V 8 bases and J 2 bases; bases outside gene matches: 13. The CDR3 is made up of 17 amino acids. Germline CDR1 reads MGHRA; CDR2 reads YSYEKL. The CDR3 region is CASGGGPGLDNTGELFF. As DNA, the CDR3 is TGCGCCAGCGGTGGGGGGCCGGGACTAGATAACACCGGGGAGCTGTTTTTT.

The table lists this clonotype with a few counts. The chain uses TRBV7-9 and TRBJ2-7; D unresolved. The V gene lost 1 base and the J gene lost 9 bases, with 22 bases spanning the gap. Germline V gives CDR1 SEHNR, CDR2 FQNEAQ (reference sequence). The CDR3 runs to 16 residues. CDR3 nucleotide sequence: TGTGCCAGCAGCTTAGTTGGGCCTGCGAACCTCCAGTGGCAGTACTTC. Translating it yields CASSLVGPANLQWQYF.